Sequencing of this T cell receptor (beta chain) was carried out in a study of a mutant IDH1 vaccine in newly diagnosed glioma. TCRdb's copy holds only in-frame clones and misses some; the assay was immunoSEQ multiplex PCR. The table records 85,000 to 100,000 clones, around 90% of them present only once. The CDR3 contains 16 residues. V lost 1 base and J lost 3, with 16 bases in between. From germline, CDR1 is SGHVS and CDR2 FQNEAQ. Time point meaning: baseline, week 1 (first vaccination visit). The treatment here: pre-vaccination baseline after standard-of-care therapy. This chain joins TRBV7-8 and TRBJ2-7; D call uncertain. The TCR comes from a woman in her forties or fifties with glioma. Sequences were derived from PBMCs, sampled from a glioma patient treated with radiotherapy, temozolomide or both. The CDR3 region is CASSLVSRPTLYEQYF. Written as DNA, the CDR3 is TGTGCCAGCAGCTTAGTCTCCAGGCCCACCCTCTACGAGCAGTACTTC.